These 10 T cell receptor beta chains were sequenced from one sample in a study of cytomegalovirus exposure and HLA in healthy donors. The PCR made use of 60 Vbeta and 13 Jbeta primers. Clones were read by immunoSEQ multiplex PCR, and TCRdb kept only the in-frame ones, dropping some. The sample comprises 200,000 to 250,000 clones, roughly 85% of which are singletons, and around 2% rests with the top ten. The sample was PBMCs. Source of these receptors: a man younger than 30 in good health and CMV-seronegative.

This clone occurred a few times. This rearrangement joins TRBV15 to TRBJ2-1; TRBD1 matches 8 bases. V dropped 6 bases and J dropped 5; count of bases not matched to a gene: 9. CDR3 size: 15 residues. Germline lookup yields CDR1 LNHNV and CDR2 YYDKDF (reference sequence). This chain's CDR3 is CATSIAGTGHNEQFF. The CDR3 region has the DNA TGTGCCACCAGTATCGCCGGGACAGGCCACAATGAGCAGTTCTTC.

This clone was seen just once. The J gene is TRBJ2-3, the V gene TRBV9; a weak D match, TRBD2 (6 bases). Germline V gene lookup returns CDR1 SGDLS and CDR2 YYNGEE. V dropped 4 bases and J dropped 5 bases, with 17 bases sitting between them. The CDR3 has 15 residues. As DNA, the CDR3 is TGTGCCAGCAGCCGAGCGGGTTCGGCTGTAGATACGCAGTATTTT. Its translation is CASSRAGSAVDTQYF.

The DNA of the CDR3 is TGTGCCAGCTCACCACAGGAGGGGGCTTCGGATGGCTACACCTTC. This encodes CASSPQEGASDGYTF. This chain joins TRBV18 and TRBJ1-2; 7 bases are a match to TRBD1. Germline loops: CDR1 KGHSH, CDR2 LQKENI. With 1 base clipped from V and 6 bases from J, the junction kept 8 bases outside the gene matches. This CDR3 is 15 amino acids long.

The chain carries TRBV19 and TRBJ2-3; D perhaps matches TRBD1 (6 bases). The V and J ends lost 5 bases and 4 bases respectively, with 10 bases between them. The CDR3 runs to 13 residues. The germline CDR1 and CDR2 sequences are LNHDA and SQIVND (reference sequence). CDR3 residues: CASSSQGADTQYF. The CDR3 region has the DNA TGTGCCAGTAGTTCACAGGGTGCAGATACGCAGTATTTT.

This sequence joins TRBV6-5 and TRBJ1-1; the match to TRBD1 covers 8 bases. The junction had 4 bases not matched to a gene; V was cut back by 6 bases and J by 4 bases. The CDR3 runs to 13 residues. The germline CDR1 and CDR2 sequences are MNHEY and SVGAGI. The CDR3 nucleotides read TGTGCCAGCAGGGACAGGGATCGCACTGAAGCTTTCTTT. This translates into CASRDRDRTEAFF.

Comments on this clone: The junction does not match germline at one end; this may be a read error. Other DNA sequences in the same sample also yield this CDR3. V usage is TRBV6-1 and J usage is TRBJ2-3, with D hard to call. Germline assignment: CDR1 MNHNS and CDR2 SASEGT. The CDR3 length is 17 residues. DNA for the CDR3: TGTGCCAGTAGTGAAACGCGCATTCCTTACAGCACAGATACGCAGTATTTT. This gives the protein CASSETRIPYSTDTQYF.

This clone has only one observation. The V gene is TRBV5-1, the J gene TRBJ2-4; the D is unclear. Germline CDR1 is SGHRS and CDR2 is YFSETQ. This CDR3 contains 13 residues. Trimming took off 4 bases at V and 7 bases at J, with 12 bases between the two ends. The CDR3 spells CASSTAQPNIQYF. The CDR3 coding sequence is TGCGCCAGCAGCACAGCCCAGCCGAACATTCAGTACTTC.

This clone was seen a few times. V usage is TRBV19 and J usage is TRBJ2-2; the match to TRBD1 covers 9 bases. The CDR3 sequence is 15 residues long. V lost 5 bases and J lost 7; bases outside the gene matches: 8. The germline V gene encodes CDR1 LNHDA and CDR2 SQIVND (reference sequence). CDR3 in amino acids: CASSGGTGYGGELFF. CDR3 DNA: TGTGCCAGTAGTGGAGGGACAGGGTACGGCGGGGAGCTGTTTTTT.

The chain employs TRBV6-1 and TRBJ1-1; 7 bases agree with TRBD1. CDR1 is MNHNS and CDR2 is SASEGT in the germline V gene. The CDR3 sequence is 15 residues long. The J segment lost 5 bases and the V segment lost 4 bases, leaving 10 bases of the junction unmatched. This CDR3 is CASSAVQGLETEAFF. DNA of the CDR3: TGTGCCAGCAGTGCTGTACAGGGGTTGGAGACTGAAGCTTTCTTT.

The rearrangement joins TRBV6-6 to TRBJ2-5, with no clear D. V shed 3 bases and J shed 1 base, with 12 bases lying between them. The CDR3 covers 15 residues. The germline V gene encodes CDR1 MNHNY and CDR2 SVGAGI (reference sequence). CDR3 sequence reads: CASSYGQASQETQYF. The CDR3 DNA is TGTGCCAGCAGTTATGGCCAGGCCAGCCAAGAGACCCAGTACTTC.